This is a list of T cell receptor beta chains from one sample in a study of chemoradiotherapy in HPV16-positive cancers. Sequenced by immunoSEQ multiplex PCR; TCRdb stores in-frame clones only, minus some. Of over 10,000 clones listed, approximately 80% are singletons. This specimen was taken from a patient who underwent chemoradiotherapy. The receptors derive from a human donor with HPV-associated anogenital cancer. Both conserved end residues are part of each CDR3. Each record gives: D gene, V gene, J gene, clone size, CDR3 DNA, CDR3 protein. D genes are given only for firm matches. Rows may omit the clone size; those that give it use once, few, many or a size class.

>.|TRBV7-3|TRBJ2-7|few
TGTGCCAGCAGGTCCGGACCTCAGGGAGACGACGAGCAGTACTTC
CASRSGPQGDDEQYF
>TRBD2|TRBV18|TRBJ2-7|.
TGTGCCAGCTCACCACGGGGCGGGGGAGATTCGACCGAGCAGTACTTC
CASSPRGGGDSTEQYF
>.|TRBV6-1|TRBJ2-6|.
TGTGCCAGCATGATAGCTGGGGCCAACGTCCTGACTTTC
CASMIAGANVLTF
>.|TRBV6-5|TRBJ1-1|.
TGTGCCAGCAGTTATTTAACCTGGGGGAACACTGAAGCTTTCTTT
CASSYLTWGNTEAFF
>.|TRBV29-1|TRBJ2-1|.
TGCAGCGTTGACATGGGCCAGGGGGGCAATGAGCAGTTCTTC
CSVDMGQGGNEQFF
>.|TRBV30|TRBJ2-4|once
TGTGCCTGGAGTACTAGGGGGGCCAAAAACATTCAGTACTTC
CAWSTRGAKNIQYF
>.|TRBV7-3|TRBJ2-5|.
TGTGCCAGCAGCTTACTAGCCCAAGAGACCCAGTACTTC
CASSLLAQETQYF
>TRBD2|TRBV2|TRBJ2-3|few
TGTGCCAGCAGTCGGACTAGCGGGGGTACAGATACGCAGTATTTT
CASSRTSGGTDTQYF
>TRBD2|TRBV7-3|TRBJ2-1|once
TGTGCCAGCAGCCCGGGACTAGCGGGGGTGGAGCAGTTCTTC
CASSPGLAGVEQFF
>TRBD2|TRBV30|TRBJ2-3|.
TGTGCCTGGAGTGTCGGACTAGCGACAGATACGCAGTATTTT
CAWSVGLATDTQYF
>.|TRBV7-2|TRBJ1-5|few
TGTGCCAGCAGCGTACAGGGAAATCAGCCCCAGCATTTT
CASSVQGNQPQHF
>.|TRBV4-2|TRBJ2-7|.
TGTGCCAGCAGCCAAGAAAGTTCGTCCGAGCAGTACTTC
CASSQESSSEQYF
>.|TRBV6-1|TRBJ2-4|.
TGTGCCAGCAGTAACACGGATCGGGACATTCAGTACTTC
CASSNTDRDIQYF
>TRBD2|TRBV5-6|TRBJ2-7|.
TGTGCCAGCAGCTGGGGGGGTTACGAGCAGTACTTC
CASSWGGYEQYF
>.|TRBV30|TRBJ2-1|.
TGTGCCTGGAAAGCACCCCCCCAGCGGGTATACAATGAGCAGTTCTTC
CAWKAPPQRVYNEQFF
>TRBD2|TRBV11-3|TRBJ2-5|.
TGTGCCAGCAGCTTAGAGGGGGGGGTATGGGAGACCCAGTACTTC
CASSLEGGVWETQYF
>.|TRBV9|TRBJ1-1|.
TGTGCCAGCAGCGCCCCTCTCGGGGGAGGCACTGAAGCTTTCTTT
CASSAPLGGGTEAFF
>.|TRBV29-1|TRBJ2-5|once
TGCAGCGTTGAGGGTTCTGAGACCCAGTACTTC
CSVEGSETQYF
>.|TRBV18|TRBJ1-2|.
TGTGCCAGCTCAGTCGACGGGCTATATGGCTACACCTTC
CASSVDGLYGYTF
>TRBD1|TRBV13|TRBJ1-2|.
TGTGCCAGCAGCTCGTGGGACAGGGGAGTTGGAGGCTACACCTTC
CASSSWDRGVGGYTF
>.|TRBV5-4|TRBJ1-6|few
TGTGCCAGCAGCTTGGATCGGCGAACCTATAATTCACCCCTCCACTTT
CASSLDRRTYNSPLHF
>TRBD1|TRBV6-5|TRBJ1-5|.
TGTGCCAGCGGCCGAGGGACAGGGAGTAATCAGCCCCAGCATTTT
CASGRGTGSNQPQHF
>.|TRBV9|TRBJ1-5|.
TGTGCCAGCAGCGTTGGCGCAGATTTAGGTTATAGCAATCAGCCCCAGCATTTT
CASSVGADLGYSNQPQHF
>TRBD1|TRBV6-5|TRBJ1-2|.
TGTGCCAGCAGCCCCCGACAGGGCAACTATGGCTACACCTTC
CASSPRQGNYGYTF
>TRBD1|TRBV18|TRBJ1-2|.
TGTGCCAGCTCACCCCAGGGGGTGCGGGGCTACACCTTC
CASSPQGVRGYTF
>.|TRBV4-1|TRBJ2-5|.
TGCGCCAGCAGCCAAGTAGGTGGAGAGACCCAGTACTTC
CASSQVGGETQYF
>.|TRBV11-2|TRBJ1-1|.
TGTGCCAGCAGCTTACCCCCAGGGATGAACACTGAAGCTTTCTTT
CASSLPPGMNTEAFF
>TRBD2|TRBV19|TRBJ2-1|.
TGTGCCAGTAGAGGGACTAGCGGGTATTCCTACAATGAGCAGTTCTTC
CASRGTSGYSYNEQFF
>.|TRBV25-1|TRBJ1-2|once
TGTGCCAGCAGTGAATCGGCAGGGCCGCACTATGGCTACACCTTC
CASSESAGPHYGYTF
>.|TRBV12-5|TRBJ1-1|.
TGTGCTAGTGTTCCCACTGGACAGACTGAAGCTTTCTTT
CASVPTGQTEAFF
>.|TRBV7-2|TRBJ2-7|.
TGTGCCAGCAGCCTCCGAGGGGGGCCCTCCTACGAGCAGTACTTC
CASSLRGGPSYEQYF
>.|TRBV7-6|TRBJ1-3|.
TGTGCCAGCAGCTCTCGATCGGGAAACACCATATATTTT
CASSSRSGNTIYF
>.|TRBV7-3|TRBJ2-2|.
TGTGCCAGCAGCTCAAAACCGGGGGGGGAGCTGTTTTTT
CASSSKPGGELFF
>TRBD1|TRBV29-1|TRBJ2-1|.
TGCAGCGCCGGACAGGGTTGGGCTGAGCAGTTCTTC
CSAGQGWAEQFF
>.|TRBV30|TRBJ2-3|.
TGTGCCTGGAGCCCAAGGGGGGGGAGCACAGATACGCAGTATTTT
CAWSPRGGSTDTQYF
>TRBD1|TRBV11-2|TRBJ1-2|.
TGTGCCAGCAGCTTAGTGTGGGACAGCATTGGCTACACCTTC
CASSLVWDSIGYTF
>.|TRBV7-9|TRBJ2-3|.
TGTGCCAGCCGCCGGGACCGAAGCACAGATACGCAGTATTTT
CASRRDRSTDTQYF
>.|TRBV5-1|TRBJ2-2|.
TGCGCCAGCAGCTTGTCTGGGTTGTCCGGGGAGCTGTTTTTT
CASSLSGLSGELFF
>.|TRBV7-3|TRBJ2-1|.
TGTGCCAGCAGCTTAAACCCCTCTATGGCGGGCAATGAGCAGTTCTTC
CASSLNPSMAGNEQFF
>.|TRBV11-2|TRBJ2-3|.
TGTGCCAGCAGCTTAGCGAATGAGGGGCGGCGTAGCACAGATACGCAGTATTTT
CASSLANEGRRSTDTQYF
>.|TRBV6-6|TRBJ2-7|.
TGTGCCAGCAGTTACGAGGGTCACTACGAGCAGTACTTC
CASSYEGHYEQYF
>.|TRBV11-3|TRBJ1-1|.
TGTGCCAGCAGCTATTCGGCGGGGGGGGGAGCTTTCTTT
CASSYSAGGGAFF
>TRBD2|TRBV30|TRBJ2-7|.
TGTGCCTGGAGTGTACTAGCGGGGGGCTACGAGCAGTACTTC
CAWSVLAGGYEQYF
>.|TRBV2|TRBJ2-7|.
TGTGCCAGCTGCGGAGCTCTCTCCTACGAGCAGTACTTC
CASCGALSYEQYF
>TRBD1|TRBV4-2|TRBJ1-4|.
TGTGCCAGCAGCCAAGCCTCGGGACAGGGTTTTGAAAAACTGTTTTTT
CASSQASGQGFEKLFF
>.|TRBV4-2|TRBJ2-7|.
TGTGCCAGCAGCAGAGTGCGGAGCTGGGAGCAGTACTTC
CASSRVRSWEQYF
>.|TRBV4-1|TRBJ2-2|few
TGCGCCAGCAGCCGGGAGGCAGAGCGAAAGACCGGGGAGCTGTTTTTT
CASSREAERKTGELFF
>.|TRBV18|TRBJ1-4|.
TGTGCCAGCTCACCATCTCCAGGCCAGGGCGGTGAAAAACTGTTTTTT
CASSPSPGQGGEKLFF
>TRBD1|TRBV27|TRBJ1-2|.
TGTGCCAGCAGAGCGACAGGGACAGACGGCTACACCTTC
CASRATGTDGYTF
>.|TRBV11-3|TRBJ2-1|once
TGTGCCAGCAGCCACCCGGAGGGGGTCAATGAGCAGTTCTTC
CASSHPEGVNEQFF